Each of the 32 T cell receptor beta chains below was sequenced from the same sample in a study of T cell changes during pregnancy in multiple sclerosis. Method: immunoSEQ multiplex PCR; TCRdb's copy keeps in-frame clones and lacks some. The sample lists around 45,000 clones, 85% to 95% occurring once. Sample: CD4+ T cells from peripheral blood mononuclear cells, taken in the third trimester of pregnancy. All receptors come from a female donor with multiple sclerosis, enrolled in a pregnancy study.

This sequence joins TRBV7-2 and TRBJ1-5, with 8 positions matching TRBD1. V shed 5 bases and J 4 bases; nucleotides not matched to a gene: 4. Germline CDR1 SGHTA, CDR2 FQGNSA. This CDR3 comprises 14 residues. The DNA for the CDR3 is TGTGCCAGCAGCCCGGACAGGGCTAATCAGCCCCAGCATTTT. Translated: CASSPDRANQPQHF.

The genes are TRBV7-8 and TRBJ1-3, with 9 nucleotides matching TRBD1. Germline V gene lookup returns CDR1 SGHVS and CDR2 FQNEAQ. V lost 5 bases and J lost 0; bases outside the gene matches: 11. There are 18 residues in the CDR3. The CDR3 sequence: CASSQIPGTGSSGNTIYF. The CDR3 nucleotides are TGTGCCAGCAGCCAAATACCCGGGACAGGGAGCTCTGGAAACACCATATATTTT.

The genes are TRBV5-1 and TRBJ2-7, with D maybe TRBD1 (6 bases). The CDR3 has 16 amino acids. V was clipped by 1 base and J by 2 bases, with 16 bases between them. Germline V gene data show CDR1 as SGHRS and CDR2 as YFSETQ. The CDR3 sequence is CASSLPKTGFTYEQYF. CDR3 nucleotides: TGCGCCAGCAGCTTGCCCAAGACAGGATTCACCTACGAGCAGTACTTC.

CDR3 sequence reads: CASSLDRFEQFF. The CDR3 DNA sequence: TGTGCCAGCAGCTTAGATCGGTTTGAGCAGTTCTTC. The genes are TRBV11-3 and TRBJ2-1; D not certain. V was shortened by 0 bases and J by 9 bases, with 6 bases between the two germline ends. The CDR3 sequence is 12 residues long. Germline loops: CDR1 SGHNT, CDR2 YENEEA.

V and J are TRBV7-2 and TRBJ2-7; 7 bases agree with TRBD1. This CDR3 region has 14 residues. V dropped 1 base and J dropped 4; count of bases not matched to a gene: 4. Germline V CDR1 and CDR2: SGHTA, FQGNSA. CDR3 region: CASSLGGQVYEQYF. DNA for the CDR3: TGTGCCAGCAGCTTAGGTGGACAGGTGTACGAGCAGTACTTC.

J is TRBJ2-1 and V is TRBV7-8, with 9 bases lining up with TRBD2. In germline, CDR1 is SGHVS, CDR2 FQNEAQ. This CDR3 region has 17 residues. V was pared by 1 base and J by 9 bases, with 13 bases of the junction left unmatched. The CDR3 reads CASSLGRNSGRAGEQFF. Here the CDR3 DNA reads TGTGCCAGCAGCTTAGGTCGCAATAGCGGGAGAGCCGGTGAGCAGTTCTTC.

The chain carries TRBV6-4 and TRBJ2-6; D is undetermined. CDR3 size: 17 residues. CDR1 and CDR2 from the germline V gene are MRHNA and SNTAGT. V was trimmed by 2 bases and J by 1 base, leaving 12 bases between them. This CDR3 is CASSDKMFLSGANVLTF. CDR3 nucleotides: TGTGCCAGCAGTGACAAAATGTTCCTGTCTGGGGCCAACGTCCTGACTTTC.

This chain joins TRBV5-4 and TRBJ1-3; the D is unclear. Germline CDR1 is SGHNT and CDR2 is YYREEE (reference sequence). The CDR3 covers 12 residues. Between the trimmed V and J ends, which lost 1 base and 4 bases, there was a span of 3 bases. In DNA form, the CDR3 reads TGTGCCAGCAGCTTGCAAGGAAACACCATATATTTT. It translates to CASSLQGNTIYF.

The chain carries TRBV28 and TRBJ1-1; D gene unclear. CDR1 MDHEN and CDR2 SYDVKM come from the germline V gene. CDR3 length: 16 residues. The V and J ends lost 3 bases and 4 bases respectively, with 18 bases between them. For the CDR3, the DNA is TGTGCCAGCAGTTTGGGAGGATCGAAGATCAGCACTGAAGCTTTCTTT. Amino acid sequence: CASSLGGSKISTEAFF.

The CDR3 sequence is CAWKNREFGNTEAFF. In DNA, the CDR3 is TGTGCCTGGAAGAACAGGGAGTTCGGGAACACTGAAGCTTTCTTT. The chain is built from TRBV30 and TRBJ1-1, with D perhaps matching TRBD1 (6 bases). The V end lost 4 bases, the J end lost 1 base, and 16 bases lay between the germline ends. This CDR3 has 15 residues. CDR1 is GTSNPN and CDR2 is SVGIG in the germline V gene (reference sequence).

This clone was seen once. The chain links TRBV7-6 to TRBJ2-7; 11 nucleotides align to TRBD2. After removal of 1 base from V and 0 bases from J, the junction contained 5 bases not matched to a gene. The germline V gene has CDR1 SGHVS and CDR2 FNYEAQ. CDR3 length: 17 amino acids. The CDR3 loop reads CASSLGGLADFSYEQYF. The DNA of the CDR3 is TGTGCCAGCAGCTTAGGGGGACTAGCGGACTTCTCCTACGAGCAGTACTTC.

The chain employs TRBV27 and TRBJ2-7, with D possibly matching TRBD2 (5 bases). Trimming removed 0 bases at V and 7 bases at J, with 7 bases between. There are 12 residues in the CDR3. The germline CDR1 and CDR2 sequences are MNHEY and SMNVEV (reference sequence). This CDR3 reads CASSLSRGEQYF. The CDR3 DNA reads TGTGCCAGCAGTTTATCTCGCGGGGAGCAGTACTTC.

This clone was seen once. The V and J genes are TRBV5-4 and TRBJ2-7; 8 nucleotides line up with TRBD2. Looked up from germline, CDR1 is SGHNT and CDR2 is YYREEE (reference sequence). CDR3 length: 14 residues. After removal of 1 base from V and 5 bases from J, the junction contained 5 bases not matched to a gene. CDR3 sequence: CASSLYGRVDEQYF. CDR3 in DNA: TGTGCCAGCAGCTTGTACGGGAGGGTTGACGAGCAGTACTTC. Based on the CDR3 plus reference TRBV5-4 and TRBJ2-7, the full variable domain is ETGVTQSPTHLIKTRGQQVTLRCSSQSGHNTVSWYQQALGQGPQFIFQYYREEENGRGNFPPRFSGLQFPNYSSELNVNALELDDSALYLCASSLYGRVDEQYFGPGTRLTVT.

This chain uses TRBV10-3 with TRBJ2-2, with 8 bases that match TRBD1. The CDR3 extends over 14 amino acids. Per germline, CDR1 ENHRY and CDR2 SYGVKD. V shed 3 bases, J shed 7 bases, and the junction held 4 bases outside the gene matches. In DNA, the CDR3 is TGTGCCATCAGTGACACAGGGGGTCGCGGGGAGCTGTTTTTT. Residues: CAISDTGGRGELFF.

The J gene is TRBJ2-1, the V gene TRBV9; 13 positions agree with TRBD2. V was pared by 0 bases and J by 7 bases, with 1 base of the junction left unmatched. The germline CDR1 and CDR2 sequences are SGDLS and YYNGEE. This CDR3 is 15 amino acids long. The CDR3 DNA is TGTGCCAGCAGCGTAGGGACTAGCGGGAGTAATGAGCAGTTCTTC. The encoded protein is CASSVGTSGSNEQFF.

This chain links TRBV9 with TRBJ2-7; 7 bases agree with TRBD2. Per germline, CDR1 SGDLS and CDR2 YYNGEE. The V and J ends lost 0 bases and 3 bases, in that order; junction bases with no gene match: 6. CDR3 length: 15 amino acids. The CDR3 nucleotides are TGTGCCAGCAGCGTAGGCGGGGGAAATGGCTACGAGCAGTACTTC. It encodes CASSVGGGNGYEQYF.

The J gene is TRBJ2-3, the V gene TRBV5-4; TRBD2 matches 7 bases. Germline V gene lookup returns CDR1 SGHNT and CDR2 YYREEE (reference sequence). V shed 1 base, J shed 3 bases, and the junction held 11 bases outside the gene matches. The CDR3 loop spans 17 amino acids. The CDR3 nucleotides are TGTGCCAGCAGCTTGTATGGTGGCGCGGGAGCAACAGATACGCAGTATTTT. As protein: CASSLYGGAGATDTQYF.

The chain is built from TRBV9 and TRBJ1-2; a possible D gene is TRBD1 (5 bases). V was clipped by 4 bases and J by 2 bases, with 15 bases between them. CDR1 is SGDLS, CDR2 YYNGEE, per germline. The CDR3 has 15 residues. The CDR3 loop reads CASSLEGAINYGYTF. The CDR3 bases are TGTGCCAGCAGCTTGGAAGGGGCCATAAACTATGGCTACACCTTC.

The V gene is TRBV6-5, the J gene TRBJ2-2; D is undetermined. CDR3 size: 14 residues. The V and J ends lost 7 bases and 1 base respectively, with 10 bases between them. CDR1 MNHEY and CDR2 SVGAGI come from the germline V gene. The CDR3 reads CASKPRRNTGELFF. CDR3 sequence (DNA): TGTGCCAGCAAACCTAGGAGGAACACCGGGGAGCTGTTTTTT.

The V and J genes are TRBV19 and TRBJ1-2, with a possible D match to TRBD1 (6 bases). This CDR3 is built from 17 residues. Germline V gene lookup returns CDR1 LNHDA and CDR2 SQIVND (reference sequence). Trimming left V 0 bases short and J 2 bases short, with 16 bases between. The CDR3 coding sequence is TGTGCCAGTAGTATAGACCCTCGCCGACAGGCCAACTATGGCTACACCTTC. This translates into CASSIDPRRQANYGYTF.

The chain employs TRBV19 and TRBJ2-5, with TRBD2 matching 8 bases. This CDR3 comprises 12 residues. Germline V gives CDR1 LNHDA, CDR2 SQIVND (reference sequence). J was trimmed by 5 bases and V by 6 bases; bases with no gene match: 2. The CDR3 region has the DNA TGTGCCAGTAGAAGCGGGAGTGAGACCCAGTACTTC. It specifies CASRSGSETQYF.

The DNA of the CDR3 is TGTGCCAGCAGTGAACAGGGAGGGAGTGAAAAACTGTTTTTT. Translating it yields CASSEQGGSEKLFF. The chain carries TRBV2 and TRBJ1-4; D is perhaps TRBD1 (5 bases). The CDR3 loop spans 14 amino acids. V was clipped by 2 bases and J by 7 bases, with 11 bases between them. Germline CDR1 SNHLY, CDR2 FYNNEI. Full variable domain (remainder filled in from reference TRBV2 and TRBJ1-4): EPEVTQTPSHQVTQMGQEVILRCVPISNHLYFYWYRQILGQKVEFLVSFYNNEISEKSEIFDDQFSVERPDGSNFTLKIRSTKLEDSAMYFCASSEQGGSEKLFFGSGTQLSVL.

This rearrangement joins TRBV6-6 to TRBJ1-5; a weak D match, TRBD1 (6 bases). Per germline, CDR1 MNHNY and CDR2 SVGAGI (reference sequence). The V end lost 6 bases, the J end lost 4 bases, and 13 bases lay between the germline ends. The length of the CDR3 is 14 residues. DNA for the CDR3: TGTGCCAGCAGGGACCCGGGACAAAATCAGCCCCAGCATTTT. It codes for CASRDPGQNQPQHF.

J is TRBJ2-5 and V is TRBV5-4; possible D gene TRBD1, 5 bases. Germline values: CDR1 SGHNT, CDR2 YYREEE (reference sequence). The CDR3 spans 15 residues. Trimming took off 5 bases at V and 2 bases at J, with 16 bases between the two ends. The CDR3: CASRDVRQSQETQYF. The CDR3 region has the DNA TGTGCCAGCAGGGACGTCCGACAGTCTCAAGAGACCCAGTACTTC.

The J gene is TRBJ1-5, the V gene TRBV6-1, with TRBD1 matching 7 bases. The CDR3 extends over 15 amino acids. Germline CDR1 is MNHNS and CDR2 is SASEGT. The V gene end was trimmed by 6 bases and the J gene end by 3 bases; junction bases not matched to a gene: 8. DNA of the CDR3: TGTGCCAGCAGAACAACAGGGGCCCTCAATCAGCCCCAGCATTTT. Translating it yields CASRTTGALNQPQHF.

The chain recombines TRBV5-1 with TRBJ2-2, with D maybe TRBD2 (5 bases). Trimming took 7 bases from V and 4 from J, leaving 14 bases between them. CDR3 size: 14 residues. Germline CDR1 and CDR2: SGHRS and YFSETQ. Here the CDR3 DNA reads TGCGCCAGCGGGCAGGAGGTAATCACCGGGGAGCTGTTTTTT. Its protein product is CASGQEVITGELFF.

The chain joins TRBV18 to TRBJ1-1, with 7 positions matching TRBD1. The junction had 16 bases not matched to a gene; V was cut back by 1 base and J by 8 bases. Germline V gene lookup returns CDR1 KGHSH and CDR2 LQKENI. This CDR3 spans 17 amino acids. The CDR3 coding sequence is TGTGCCAGCTCACCACTCCCGGGCGCTGACAGGGCGACGGAAGCTTTCTTT. Protein product: CASSPLPGADRATEAFF.

Only one count was recorded for this clone. The rearrangement joins TRBV28 to TRBJ2-1, with a tentative D call TRBD1 (5 bases). V was shortened by 3 bases and J by 6 bases, with 9 bases between the two germline ends. Germline CDR1 reads MDHEN; CDR2 reads SYDVKM. This CDR3 region has 13 residues. CDR3 region: CASSFSGLNEQFF. The CDR3, as DNA: TGTGCCAGCAGTTTTTCAGGGCTCAATGAGCAGTTCTTC.

This chain joins TRBV11-2 and TRBJ2-1; the match to TRBD2 covers 15 bases. The CDR3 is made up of 17 amino acids. J gave up 3 bases and V 5 bases, and 5 bases lay outside the gene matches. Per germline, CDR1 SGHAT and CDR2 FQNNGV. DNA for the CDR3: TGTGCCAGCAGCGGAGGGGGACTAGCGGGAGGCTACAATGAGCAGTTCTTC. It specifies CASSGGGLAGGYNEQFF.

The rearrangement uses TRBV7-2 and TRBJ2-7, with D possibly matching TRBD2 (6 bases). The CDR3 is 13 residues long. The V gene lost 1 base and the J gene lost 7 bases, with 11 bases spanning the gap. From germline, CDR1 is SGHTA and CDR2 FQGNSA. The CDR3 loop is CASSLGIAVEQYF. The CDR3 nucleotides are TGTGCCAGCAGCTTAGGGATAGCGGTTGAGCAGTACTTC.

CDR3 in amino acids: CASSANRANSYNEQFF. In DNA form, the CDR3 reads TGTGCCAGTAGTGCCAACAGGGCTAACTCCTACAATGAGCAGTTCTTC. V and J are TRBV19 and TRBJ2-1; possible D gene TRBD1, 6 bases. V shed 5 bases and J shed 0 bases, with 14 bases lying between them. In germline, CDR1 is LNHDA, CDR2 SQIVND (reference sequence). The CDR3 runs to 16 residues.

This chain connects TRBV29-1 to TRBJ2-5; a weak D match, TRBD2 (6 bases). Germline lookup yields CDR1 SQVTM and CDR2 ANQGSEA. The CDR3 length is 13 residues. Trimming cost V 3 bases and J 1 base, with 9 bases left between them. The CDR3 loop reads CSVDQLAQETQYF. CDR3 bases: TGCAGCGTTGACCAACTAGCCCAAGAGACCCAGTACTTC.